The clone carrying this T cell receptor beta chain has more than one count but fewer than ten. Its antigen is as yet unknown. This record belongs to a study of T cells after yellow fever vaccination. General study results and limits: CD4 and CD8 compartments shared a small share of clonotypes. Most clones from primary vaccination were detected again post-booster (just under 97% CD4, more than 85% CD8).

With 6 bases removed from V and 13 bases from J, the gap between germline ends came to 10 bases. The CDR3 is made up of 11 amino acids. CDR1 and CDR2 (germline): SEHNR, FQNEAQ (reference sequence). TCRdb redid the calling of the 5' RACE reads with MiXCR, one entry per CDR3 protein. The sample lists under 600,000 distinct CDR3 sequences, about 14% occurring once. This TCR came from a man aged 25-40 years who received the YFV17D yellow fever vaccine. The source was PBMCs, collected on the day of the yellow fever booster vaccination. This chain uses TRBV7-9 with TRBJ1-6; D remains ambiguous. In nucleotides, the CDR3 is TGTGCCAGCAGTCGAGTGGGGCCCCTCCACTTT. This encodes CASSRVGPLHF.